This T cell receptor beta chain was recovered during a study of vaccination effects on CD4 cells after COVID-19. ViraFEST expansion of antigen-specific CD4+ T cells with viral peptide pools preceded sequencing. Cultured cells yielded isolated CD4+ T cells after around 9 days. Infection dated between March and December 2020, before the Alpha, Beta and Delta variants reached the United States. Each participant received a vaccine that was either BNT162b2 or mRNA-1273, given as two doses. Wells each received some 2.2 million PBMC, cultured with 10 IU/ml IL-2 and roughly 10 ug/ml peptides. A half-volume exchange with IL-2 medium occurred on days 3 and 7. The assay was immunoSEQ multiplex PCR, and TCRdb's table has in-frame clones only and misses some. The data hold about 14,000 clones, with about 73% observed a single time. The CDR3 consists of 14 residues. V gave up 5 bases and J gave up 3 bases, with 14 bases separating them. Germline V gives CDR1 LGHDT, CDR2 YNNKEL (reference sequence).

This clone was picked up a small number of times. Its antigen is currently unknown. Study outcomes and limitations: Spike-reactive clones detected post-vaccine in convalescents consisted mainly of new vaccine-induced clones. Both infection-induced and vaccine-induced clones contracted markedly at late post-vaccination timepoints.

The chain links TRBV3-1 (or the pseudogene TRBV3-2) to TRBJ2-7; D is unclear. The sample in question was CD4+ T cells from PBMCs cultured with HCoV-NL63 spike peptides, obtained after COVID-19 vaccination. The source of this sequence is a human donor who had a prior SARS-CoV-2 infection. CDR3 sequence: CASSDSYSSYEQYF. Here the CDR3 DNA reads TGTGCCAGCAGCGATAGTTACTCTAGCTACGAGCAGTACTTC.